The clone carrying this TCR beta chain was detected many times. This CDR3 region has 14 residues. The trim removed 6 bases at V and 0 bases at J, leaving 3 bases unmatched. The germline gives CDR1 SGHRS, CDR2 YFSETQ. The template was RNA from unsorted bulk tissue. The normal lung tissue was taken more than 3 cm from the tumor edge. The library came from three nested PCR rounds adapted from ARM-PCR protocols. TCRdb re-called the multiplex PCR reads through MiXCR, storing one row per CDR3 protein. The data contain approximately 100,000 distinct CDR3 sequences, less than 75% of them seen just once; the ten biggest clones take up approximately 18%. The record originates from a study of tumor and adjacent non-tumor tissue in lung cancer.

Sequenced: distant non-tumor lung tissue. The V gene is TRBV5-1, the J gene TRBJ2-1, with TRBD1 matching over 7 bases. The origin of this receptor is a man aged 25 to 45 with non-small cell lung cancer. The CDR3 region is CASNSGGSYNEQFF. CDR3 bases: TGCGCCAGCAACTCAGGGGGCTCCTACAATGAGCAGTTCTTC.